This entry lists 30 T cell receptor beta chains sequenced from one sample in a study of identical twins. TCRdb reprocessed the 5' RACE reads with MiXCR, giving one entry per CDR3 protein. The sample records around 450,000 distinct CDR3 sequences, approximately 15% being singletons. These data were also reused for a study on yellow fever vaccine responses in identical twins.

Material: CD4+ T cells sorted from blood. Receptor source: a woman younger than 30 in good health.

The chain uses TRBV29-1 and TRBJ2-1, with D maybe TRBD1 (6 bases). Per germline, CDR1 SQVTM and CDR2 ANQGSEA. The CDR3 has 13 residues. The ends were cut back, 7 bases at V and 0 bases at J, with 10 bases in the middle. CDR3 in amino acids: CSGQESSYNEQFF. The CDR3 DNA reads TGCAGCGGACAGGAGAGCTCCTACAATGAGCAGTTCTTC.

This clonotype has more than one count but fewer than ten. The rearrangement joins TRBV6-1 to TRBJ2-1, with TRBD2 matching 11 bases. The V segment lost 7 bases and the J segment 5 bases; nucleotides outside the gene matches: 10. The V gene's germline CDR1 is MNHNS and CDR2 SASEGT. This CDR3 has 16 residues. The CDR3 sequence is CASMGTGTSGHNEQFF. The CDR3 DNA reads TGTGCCAGCATGGGCACCGGGACTAGCGGTCACAATGAGCAGTTCTTC.

In this sample, this clonotype turned up many times. V and J are TRBV5-1 and TRBJ2-7; 9 bases match TRBD1. From germline, CDR1 is SGHRS and CDR2 YFSETQ. Germline trimming cut 4 bases from V and 2 bases from J; bases unmatched to any gene: 4. The CDR3 length is 14 residues. The DNA for the CDR3 is TGCGCCAGCAGCCCTCGACAGGGGGCCTACGAGCAGTACTTC. The encoded protein is CASSPRQGAYEQYF.

This clonotype has more than one count but fewer than ten. The chain has TRBV6-2 or TRBV6-3 and TRBJ2-3, with 8 bases identical to TRBD1. Trimming removed 2 bases from V and 2 bases from J; junction bases left unmatched: 6. CDR3 length: 16 residues. The germline V gene has CDR1 MNHEY and CDR2 SVGEGT. The CDR3: CASSYTTGDLTDTQYF. For the CDR3, the DNA is TGTGCCAGCAGTTACACGACAGGGGACCTCACAGATACGCAGTATTTT.

The chain is built from TRBV25-1 and TRBJ2-3; 8 bases map to TRBD1. Looked up from germline, CDR1 is MGHDK and CDR2 is SYGVNS. Trimming removed 3 bases from V and 2 bases from J; junction bases left unmatched: 10. The CDR3 consists of 17 residues. CDR3 residues: CASSERTGSSDTDTQYF. In DNA form, the CDR3 reads TGTGCCAGCAGTGAGAGGACAGGGTCTAGCGACACAGATACGCAGTATTTT.

This chain joins TRBV7-2 and TRBJ2-3, with TRBD2 matching 14 bases. Germline CDR1 is SGHTA and CDR2 is FQGNSA. Trimming at V came to 3 bases and at J to 0 bases, leaving 2 bases not matched to a gene. The CDR3 is 17 amino acids. The CDR3 loop reads CASSFRTSGGSTDTQYF. In DNA form, the CDR3 reads TGTGCCAGCAGCTTTCGGACTAGCGGGGGGAGCACAGATACGCAGTATTTT.

This clonotype was detected many times. J is TRBJ2-1 and V is TRBV7-9; no clear D. Trimming stripped 1 base from V and 2 bases from J, with 12 bases between. The CDR3 runs 16 residues. The germline gives CDR1 SEHNR, CDR2 FQNEAQ (reference sequence). The CDR3 spells CASSLEESPPYNEQFF. The CDR3, as DNA: TGTGCCAGCAGCTTAGAGGAGAGCCCACCCTACAATGAGCAGTTCTTC.

This clonotype was seen only a few times. V gene TRBV3-1 combines with J gene TRBJ2-7, with TRBD2 identical over 8 bases. The germline gives CDR1 LGHDT, CDR2 YNNKEL (reference sequence). V shed 1 base, J shed 2 bases, and the junction held 4 bases outside the gene matches. CDR3 size: 15 residues. The DNA for the CDR3 is TGTGCCAGCAGCCAAGCGGGGGGGACCCCCTACGAGCAGTACTTC. It specifies CASSQAGGTPYEQYF.

The chain joins TRBV9 to TRBJ2-3, with TRBD2 identical over 7 bases. CDR3 size: 15 residues. V lost 4 bases and J lost 2; bases outside the gene matches: 7. Germline loops: CDR1 SGDLS, CDR2 YYNGEE. The CDR3 bases are TGTGCCAGCAGCCCGCGGGGGACGAACACAGATACGCAGTATTTT. Translation gives CASSPRGTNTDTQYF.

V gene TRBV20-1 combines with J gene TRBJ2-7; D remains ambiguous. V was clipped by 1 base and J by 3 bases, with 10 bases between them. The CDR3 is 13 residues long. In germline, CDR1 is DFQATT, CDR2 SNEGSKA (reference sequence). The CDR3 coding sequence is TGCAGTGCTAGAGCGTACTCGATCTACGAGCAGTACTTC. The encoded protein is CSARAYSIYEQYF.

This chain uses TRBV27 with TRBJ2-3; D unresolved. There are 13 residues in the CDR3. V shed 3 bases and J shed 6 bases, with 10 bases lying between them. The germline CDR1 and CDR2 sequences are MNHEY and SMNVEV (reference sequence). In nucleotides, the CDR3 is TGTGCCAGCAGTTTGTACCCCCGGGATACGCAGTATTTT. Amino acid sequence: CASSLYPRDTQYF.

The rearrangement joins TRBV5-1 to TRBJ2-4; 9 positions match TRBD1. Germline CDR1 is SGHRS and CDR2 is YFSETQ. The CDR3 contains 14 residues. The J segment lost 5 bases and the V segment lost 4 bases, leaving 4 bases of the junction unmatched. The CDR3 bases are TGCGCCAGCAGCCGAACAGGGGGCGAAAACATTCAGTACTTC. It specifies CASSRTGGENIQYF.

The chain combines TRBV7-2 with TRBJ2-2; D call uncertain. The CDR3 has 13 amino acids. The germline V gene encodes CDR1 SGHTA and CDR2 FQGNSA. V was clipped by 5 bases and J by 6 bases, with 10 bases between them. In DNA form, the CDR3 reads TGTGCCAGCAGCCGTACCTCCCCCGGGGAGCTGTTTTTT. Translation: CASSRTSPGELFF.

This clonotype occurred a few times. V is TRBV10-3 and J is TRBJ2-3; 15 bases fit TRBD2. J gave up 0 bases and V 7 bases, and 8 bases lay outside the gene matches. CDR3 length: 18 amino acids. CDR1 ENHRY and CDR2 SYGVKD come from the germline V gene. The CDR3 DNA is TGTGCCATCACCCCGGGACTAGCGGGAGGAGCTAGCACAGATACGCAGTATTTT. Amino acids: CAITPGLAGGASTDTQYF.

This clonotype was counted a few times. The rearrangement uses TRBV7-9 and TRBJ1-4; 9 bases are shared with TRBD1. The J segment lost 7 bases and the V segment lost 4 bases, leaving 7 bases of the junction unmatched. The germline V gene has CDR1 SEHNR and CDR2 FQNEAQ (reference sequence). CDR3 length: 15 residues. In nucleotides, the CDR3 is TGTGCCAGCAGCTCAAGGGACAGGGTGGGTGAAAAACTGTTTTTT. Its translation is CASSSRDRVGEKLFF.

The chain recombines TRBV2 with TRBJ1-5, with D perhaps TRBD1 (5 bases). The germline V gene has CDR1 SNHLY and CDR2 FYNNEI. The CDR3 has 14 amino acids. The ends were cut back, 6 bases at V and 3 bases at J, with 12 bases in the middle. The CDR3 region is CASSGDSPNQPQHF. The CDR3 DNA reads TGTGCCAGCAGCGGCGACAGCCCCAATCAGCCCCAGCATTTT.

This chain joins TRBV4-1 and TRBJ2-3; 7 nucleotides agree with TRBD1. Germline CDR1 MGHRA, CDR2 YSYEKL. This CDR3 contains 15 residues. V trimming: 3 bases; J trimming: 0 bases; junction bases outside the gene matches: 3. The CDR3 is CASSQGQTSTDTQYF. Written as DNA, the CDR3 is TGCGCCAGCAGCCAGGGACAGACTAGCACAGATACGCAGTATTTT.

There are a few counts of this clonotype. The chain has TRBV4-2 and TRBJ2-6, with unresolved D. The CDR3 totals 14 residues. The V gene lost 5 bases and the J gene lost 0 bases, with 5 bases spanning the gap. Germline CDR1 and CDR2: LGHNA and YNFKEQ. The CDR3 DNA is TGTGCCAGCAGCACCCCCTCTGGGGCCAACGTCCTGACTTTC. This gives the protein CASSTPSGANVLTF.

This clonotype showed up just a few times. The J gene is TRBJ2-7, the V gene TRBV6-6, with a weak D call TRBD2 (5 bases). V lost 8 bases and J lost 3, with 11 bases in between. This CDR3 region has 12 residues. Germline CDR1 and CDR2: MNHNY and SVGAGI (reference sequence). The CDR3 loop reads CASGSQFYEQYF. For the CDR3, the DNA is TGTGCCAGCGGGAGTCAATTCTACGAGCAGTACTTC.

This clonotype has more than one count but fewer than ten. CDR3 DNA sequence: TGTGCCAGCAGTGAAGGGCCCGGGGGCTTCGAGCAGTACTTC. Protein sequence: CASSEGPGGFEQYF. This rearrangement joins TRBV2 to TRBJ2-7, with D perhaps TRBD1 or TRBD2 (6 bases each). Trimming took 1 base from V and 6 from J, leaving 13 bases between them. CDR1 and CDR2 (germline): SNHLY, FYNNEI. The CDR3 extends over 14 amino acids.

This clonotype appeared a few times. The V and J genes are TRBV5-1 and TRBJ2-1, with D unresolved. The V and J ends lost 4 bases and 4 bases respectively, with 9 bases between them. The CDR3 sequence is 13 residues long. Germline assignment: CDR1 SGHRS and CDR2 YFSETQ. CDR3 in DNA: TGCGCCAGCAGCCCAGAACCTTACAATGAGCAGTTCTTC. Translation gives CASSPEPYNEQFF. Complete variable domain (other parts from reference TRBV5-1 and TRBJ2-1): KAGVTQTPRYLIKTRGQQVTLSCSPISGHRSVSWYQQTPGQGLQFLFEYFSETQRNKGNFPGRFSGRQFSNSRSEMNVSTLELGDSALYLCASSPEPYNEQFFGPGTRLTVL.

This clonotype was counted between two and nine times. The chain links TRBV28 to TRBJ2-3; 8 bases are shared with TRBD2. The junction had 11 bases not matched to a gene; V was cut back by 6 bases and J by 3 bases. In germline, CDR1 is MDHEN, CDR2 SYDVKM. This CDR3 region has 16 residues. This CDR3 reads CASSLGAAGGTDTQYF. CDR3 coding DNA: TGTGCCAGCAGCCTGGGGGCGGCGGGGGGTACAGATACGCAGTATTTT.

V gene TRBV6-1 combines with J gene TRBJ2-7; D might be TRBD2 (6 bases). The germline gives CDR1 MNHNS, CDR2 SASEGT. The CDR3 contains 13 residues. The V gene lost 6 bases and the J gene lost 5 bases, with 14 bases spanning the gap. The CDR3 DNA sequence: TGTGCCAGCAGCAAGACTAGGTTTCACGAGCAGTACTTC. This gives the protein CASSKTRFHEQYF.

The rearrangement uses TRBV20-1 and TRBJ2-5; TRBD2 matches at 13 bases. Germline CDR1 and CDR2: DFQATT and SNEGSKA (reference sequence). V lost 2 bases, J lost 5 bases, and 8 bases stayed unmatched. This CDR3 comprises 16 residues. Here the CDR3 reads CSARPWTSGSYETQYF. CDR3 coding DNA: TGCAGTGCTAGACCCTGGACTAGCGGGAGTTATGAGACCCAGTACTTC.

The chain is built from TRBV5-8 and TRBJ2-7; tentative D call: TRBD2 (7 bases). Germline V gene data show CDR1 as SGHTS and CDR2 as YDEGEE. The CDR3 extends over 16 amino acids. V lost 7 bases, J lost 0 bases, and 20 bases lay in between. For the CDR3, the DNA is TGTGCCAGCGGCAACATAGGGGGGGGCCTCTCCTACGAGCAGTACTTC. This gives the protein CASGNIGGGLSYEQYF.

This clonotype was seen ten or more times. The J gene is TRBJ2-3, the V gene TRBV3-1, with no clear D. Germline V gives CDR1 LGHDT, CDR2 YNNKEL (reference sequence). The CDR3 runs 13 residues. V lost 1 base and J 3 bases, leaving 5 bases between the germline ends. The CDR3 is CASSQGRTDTQYF. The CDR3 DNA sequence: TGTGCCAGCAGCCAAGGAAGGACAGATACGCAGTATTTT.

This clonotype was detected ten times or more. J is TRBJ1-1 and V is TRBV7-8; D remains ambiguous. The V end was cut by 0 bases, the J end by 0 bases, with 5 bases between. The CDR3 runs 14 residues. Per the germline V gene, CDR1 is SGHVS and CDR2 is FQNEAQ. CDR3 nucleotide sequence: TGTGCCAGCAGCTTAGCCGAGTTGAACACTGAAGCTTTCTTT. Its protein product is CASSLAELNTEAFF.

V usage is TRBV20-1 and J usage is TRBJ2-4, with D perhaps matching TRBD1 (6 bases). This CDR3 is built from 15 residues. Germline CDR1 and CDR2: DFQATT and SNEGSKA (reference sequence). V was cut by 5 bases and J by 0 bases, with 14 bases left in between. CDR3 residues: CSAGPGTLAKNIQYF. CDR3 DNA: TGCAGTGCTGGGCCCGGGACATTAGCCAAAAACATTCAGTACTTC.

The chain uses TRBV6-5 and TRBJ2-7; D call uncertain. CDR3 size: 15 residues. Germline values: CDR1 MNHEY, CDR2 SVGAGI. Trimming took 2 bases from V and 1 from J, leaving 12 bases between them. Here the CDR3 reads CASSYVRGRSYEQYF. In DNA form, the CDR3 reads TGTGCCAGCAGTTACGTACGCGGAAGATCCTACGAGCAGTACTTC.

The CDR3 sequence: CASSQDPLREQYF. CDR3 sequence (DNA): TGCGCCAGCAGCCAAGACCCGCTTAGAGAGCAGTACTTC. The chain combines TRBV4-3 with TRBJ2-7; D gene ambiguous. The germline gives CDR1 LGHNA, CDR2 YSLEER. Trimming cost V 0 bases and J 7 bases, with 10 bases left between them. The CDR3 spans 13 residues.